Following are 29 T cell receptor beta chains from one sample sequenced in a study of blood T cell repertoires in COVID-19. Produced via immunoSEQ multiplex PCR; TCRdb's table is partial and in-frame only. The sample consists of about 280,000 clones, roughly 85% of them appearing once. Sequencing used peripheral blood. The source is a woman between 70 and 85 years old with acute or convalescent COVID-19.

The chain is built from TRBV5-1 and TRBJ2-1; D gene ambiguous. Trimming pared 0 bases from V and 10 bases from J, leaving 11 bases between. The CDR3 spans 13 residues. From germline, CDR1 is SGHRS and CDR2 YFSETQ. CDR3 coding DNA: TGCGCCAGCAGCTTGGAGAGCTTGGGCGAGCAGTTCTTC. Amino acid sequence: CASSLESLGEQFF. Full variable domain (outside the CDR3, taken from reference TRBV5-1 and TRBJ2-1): KAGVTQTPRYLIKTRGQQVTLSCSPISGHRSVSWYQQTPGQGLQFLFEYFSETQRNKGNFPGRFSGRQFSNSRSEMNVSTLELGDSALYLCASSLESLGEQFFGPGTRLTVL.

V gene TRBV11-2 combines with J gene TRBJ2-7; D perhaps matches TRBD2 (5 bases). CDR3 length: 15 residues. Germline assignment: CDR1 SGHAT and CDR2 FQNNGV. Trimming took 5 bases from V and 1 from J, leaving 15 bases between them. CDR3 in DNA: TGTGCCAGCAGCCGAATGGACTCGGGGTCCTACGAGCAGTACTTC. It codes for CASSRMDSGSYEQYF.

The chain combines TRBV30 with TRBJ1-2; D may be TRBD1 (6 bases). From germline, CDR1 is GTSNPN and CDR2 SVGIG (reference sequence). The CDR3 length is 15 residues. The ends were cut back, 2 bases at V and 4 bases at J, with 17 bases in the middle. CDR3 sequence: CAWSPLDRYSYGYTF. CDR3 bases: TGTGCCTGGAGTCCTCTAGACAGGTATTCCTATGGCTACACCTTC.

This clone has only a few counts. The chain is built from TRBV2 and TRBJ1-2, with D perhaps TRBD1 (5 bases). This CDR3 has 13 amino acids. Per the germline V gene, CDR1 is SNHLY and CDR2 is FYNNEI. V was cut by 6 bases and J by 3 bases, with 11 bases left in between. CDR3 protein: CASRERDYYGYTF. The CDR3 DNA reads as TGTGCCAGCAGAGAACGGGACTACTATGGCTACACCTTC.

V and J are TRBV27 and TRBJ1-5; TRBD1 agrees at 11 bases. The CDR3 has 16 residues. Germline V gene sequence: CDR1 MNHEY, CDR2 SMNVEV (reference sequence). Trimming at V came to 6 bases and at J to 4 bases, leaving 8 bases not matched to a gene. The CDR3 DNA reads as TGTGCCAGCAGGTCCATTGGGACAGGGGGGAATCAGCCCCAGCATTTT. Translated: CASRSIGTGGNQPQHF.

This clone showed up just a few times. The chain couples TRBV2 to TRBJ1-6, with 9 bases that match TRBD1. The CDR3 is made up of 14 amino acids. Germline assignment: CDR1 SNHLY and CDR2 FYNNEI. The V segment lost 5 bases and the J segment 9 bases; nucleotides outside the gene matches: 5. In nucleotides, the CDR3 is TGTGCCAGCAGTCGGGACAGGGTGTTTTCACCCCTCCACTTT. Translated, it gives CASSRDRVFSPLHF.

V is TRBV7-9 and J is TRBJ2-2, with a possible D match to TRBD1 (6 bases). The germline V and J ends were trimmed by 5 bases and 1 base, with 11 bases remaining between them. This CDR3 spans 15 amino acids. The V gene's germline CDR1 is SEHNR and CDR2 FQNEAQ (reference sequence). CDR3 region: CASSPDRLNTGELFF. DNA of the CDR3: TGTGCCAGCAGCCCCGACAGGTTGAACACCGGGGAGCTGTTTTTT.

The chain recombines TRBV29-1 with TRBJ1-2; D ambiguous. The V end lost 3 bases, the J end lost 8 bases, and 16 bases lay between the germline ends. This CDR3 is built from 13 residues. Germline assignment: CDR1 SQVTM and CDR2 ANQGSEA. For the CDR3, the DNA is TGCAGCGTTGATCAGGCGGGAGGCGGAGGCTACACCTTC. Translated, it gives CSVDQAGGGGYTF. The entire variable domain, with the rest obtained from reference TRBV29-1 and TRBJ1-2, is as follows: SAVISQKPSRDICQRGTSLTIQCQVDSQVTMMFWYRQQPGQSLTLIATANQGSEATYESGFVIDKFPISRPNLTFSTLTVSNMSPEDSSIYLCSVDQAGGGGYTFGSGTRLTVV.

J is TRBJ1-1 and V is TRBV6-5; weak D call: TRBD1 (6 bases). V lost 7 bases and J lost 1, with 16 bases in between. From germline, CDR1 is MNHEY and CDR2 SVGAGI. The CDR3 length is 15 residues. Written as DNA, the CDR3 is TGTGCCAGCAAAGGAATCGGACAGCCGAACACTGAAGCTTTCTTT. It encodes CASKGIGQPNTEAFF.

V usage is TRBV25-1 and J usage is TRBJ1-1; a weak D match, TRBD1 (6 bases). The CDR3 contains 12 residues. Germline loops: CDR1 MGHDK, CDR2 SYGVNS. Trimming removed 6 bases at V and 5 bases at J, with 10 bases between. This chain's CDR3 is CASRGGRTEAFF. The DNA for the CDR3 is TGTGCCAGCAGAGGGGGAAGGACTGAAGCTTTCTTT.

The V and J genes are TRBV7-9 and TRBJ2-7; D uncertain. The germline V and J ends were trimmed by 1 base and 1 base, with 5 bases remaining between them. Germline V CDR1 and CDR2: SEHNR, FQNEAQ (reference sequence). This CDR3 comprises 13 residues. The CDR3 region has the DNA TGTGCCAGCAGCTTAGGGCCATCCTACGAGCAGTACTTC. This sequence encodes CASSLGPSYEQYF.

The CDR3 DNA reads as TGCGCCAGCAGTGAGGCCCAGGGGGTGGGTGAAGCTTTCTTT. Translation gives CASSEAQGVGEAFF. This sequence joins TRBV10-1 and TRBJ1-1; TRBD1 agrees at 7 bases. From germline, CDR1 is WNHNN and CDR2 SYGVQD (reference sequence). With V trimmed by 2 bases and J by 7 bases, 7 bases remained unmatched. The CDR3 has 14 amino acids.

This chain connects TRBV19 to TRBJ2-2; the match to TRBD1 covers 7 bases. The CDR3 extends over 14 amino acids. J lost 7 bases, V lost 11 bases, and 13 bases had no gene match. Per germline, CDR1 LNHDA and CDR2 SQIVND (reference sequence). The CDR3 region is CAADTGDLGGELFF. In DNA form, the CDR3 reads TGTGCCGCCGATACAGGGGATCTGGGCGGGGAGCTGTTTTTT. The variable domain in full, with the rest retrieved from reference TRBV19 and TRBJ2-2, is DGGITQSPKYLFRKEGQNVTLSCEQNLNHDAMYWYRQDPGQGLRLIYYSQIVNDFQKGDIAEGYSVSREKKESFPLTVTSAQKNPTAFYLCAADTGDLGGELFFGEGSRLTVL.

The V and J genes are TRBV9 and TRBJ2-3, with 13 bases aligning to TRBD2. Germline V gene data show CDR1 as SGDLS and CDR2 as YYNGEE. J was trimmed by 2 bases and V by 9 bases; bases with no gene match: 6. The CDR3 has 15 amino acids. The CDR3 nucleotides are TGTGCCACCGGGACTAGCGGGGACCTCACAGATACGCAGTATTTT. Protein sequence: CATGTSGDLTDTQYF.

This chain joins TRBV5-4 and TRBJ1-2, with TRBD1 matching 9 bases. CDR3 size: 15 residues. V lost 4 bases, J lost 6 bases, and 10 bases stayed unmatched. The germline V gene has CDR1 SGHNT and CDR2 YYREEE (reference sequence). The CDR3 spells CASSLRDRVWHGYTF. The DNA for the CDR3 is TGTGCCAGCAGCCTCCGGGACAGGGTTTGGCATGGCTACACCTTC.

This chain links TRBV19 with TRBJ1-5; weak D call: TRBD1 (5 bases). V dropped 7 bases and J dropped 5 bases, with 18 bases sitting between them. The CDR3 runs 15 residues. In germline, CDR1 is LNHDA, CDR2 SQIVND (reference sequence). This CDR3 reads CASTDLQVGHQPQHF. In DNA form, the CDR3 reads TGTGCCAGTACAGACCTACAGGTAGGGCATCAGCCCCAGCATTTT.

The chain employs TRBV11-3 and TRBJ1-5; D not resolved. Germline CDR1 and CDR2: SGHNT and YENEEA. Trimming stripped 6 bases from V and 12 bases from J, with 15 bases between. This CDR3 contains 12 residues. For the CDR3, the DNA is TGTGCCAGCAGATCCACCCGCAGAGGCCAGCATTTT. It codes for CASRSTRRGQHF.

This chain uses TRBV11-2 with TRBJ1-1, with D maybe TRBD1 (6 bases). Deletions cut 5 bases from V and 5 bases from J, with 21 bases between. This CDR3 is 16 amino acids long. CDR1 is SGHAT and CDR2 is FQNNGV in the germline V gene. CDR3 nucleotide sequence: TGTGCCAGCAGCCCACAACGTGGGGGGGCAGGGACTGAAGCTTTCTTT. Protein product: CASSPQRGGAGTEAFF.

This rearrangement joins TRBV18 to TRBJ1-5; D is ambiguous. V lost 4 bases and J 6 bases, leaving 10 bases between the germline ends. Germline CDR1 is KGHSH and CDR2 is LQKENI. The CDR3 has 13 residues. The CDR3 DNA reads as TGTGCCAGCTCACTTCGAGAGCGTCAGCCCCAGCATTTT. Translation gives CASSLRERQPQHF. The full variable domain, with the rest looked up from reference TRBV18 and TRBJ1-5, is NAGVMQNPRHLVRRRGQEARLRCSPMKGHSHVYWYRQLPEEGLKFMVYLQKENIIDESGMPKERFSAEFPKEGPSILRIQQVVRGDSAAYFCASSLRERQPQHFGDGTRLSIL.

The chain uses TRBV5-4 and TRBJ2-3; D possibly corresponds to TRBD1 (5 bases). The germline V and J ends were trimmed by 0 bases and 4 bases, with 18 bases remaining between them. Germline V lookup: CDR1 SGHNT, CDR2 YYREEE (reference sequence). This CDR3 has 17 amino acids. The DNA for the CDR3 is TGTGCCAGCAGCTTGGATCTTACTGGCAGGGTGGCAGATACGCAGTATTTT. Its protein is CASSLDLTGRVADTQYF.

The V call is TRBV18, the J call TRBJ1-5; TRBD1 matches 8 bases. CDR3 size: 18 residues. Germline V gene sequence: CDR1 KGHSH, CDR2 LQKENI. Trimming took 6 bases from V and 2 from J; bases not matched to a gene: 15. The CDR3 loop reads CASSPGQGGGLGNQPQHF. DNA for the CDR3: TGTGCCAGCTCCCCTGGACAGGGAGGGGGATTGGGCAATCAGCCCCAGCATTTT. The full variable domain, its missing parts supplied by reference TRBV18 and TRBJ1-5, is NAGVMQNPRHLVRRRGQEARLRCSPMKGHSHVYWYRQLPEEGLKFMVYLQKENIIDESGMPKERFSAEFPKEGPSILRIQQVVRGDSAAYFCASSPGQGGGLGNQPQHFGDGTRLSIL.

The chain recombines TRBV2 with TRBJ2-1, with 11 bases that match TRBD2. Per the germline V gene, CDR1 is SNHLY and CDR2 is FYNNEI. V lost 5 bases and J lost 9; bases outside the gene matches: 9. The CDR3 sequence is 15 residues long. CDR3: CASSFRSGGAGEQFF. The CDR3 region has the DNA TGTGCCAGCAGTTTCCGTAGCGGGGGGGCCGGTGAGCAGTTCTTC.

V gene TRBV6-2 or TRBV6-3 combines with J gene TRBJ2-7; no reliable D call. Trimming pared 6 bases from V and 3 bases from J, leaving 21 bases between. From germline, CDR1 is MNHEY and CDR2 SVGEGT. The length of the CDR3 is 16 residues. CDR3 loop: CASSFKTDRVSYEQYF. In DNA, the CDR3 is TGTGCCAGCAGCTTCAAGACGGATCGGGTAAGCTACGAGCAGTACTTC.

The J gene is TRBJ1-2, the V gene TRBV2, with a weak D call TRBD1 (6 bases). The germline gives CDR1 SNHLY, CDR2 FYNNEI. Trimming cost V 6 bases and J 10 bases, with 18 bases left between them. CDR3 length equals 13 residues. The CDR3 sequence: CASRGQLVQDYTF. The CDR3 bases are TGTGCCAGCAGAGGACAGCTCGTCCAAGACTACACCTTC.

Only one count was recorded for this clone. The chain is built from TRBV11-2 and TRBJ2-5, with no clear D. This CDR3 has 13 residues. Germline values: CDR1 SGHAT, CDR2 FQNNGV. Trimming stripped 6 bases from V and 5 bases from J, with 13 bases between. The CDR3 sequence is CASSRLKAETQYF. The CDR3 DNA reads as TGTGCCAGCAGTCGATTAAAAGCGGAGACCCAGTACTTC.

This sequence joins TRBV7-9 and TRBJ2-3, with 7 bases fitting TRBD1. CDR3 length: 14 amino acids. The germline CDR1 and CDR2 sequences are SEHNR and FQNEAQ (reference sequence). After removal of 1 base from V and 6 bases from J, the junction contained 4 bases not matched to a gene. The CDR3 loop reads CASSLDRGKDTQYF. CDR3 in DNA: TGTGCCAGCAGCTTAGACAGGGGTAAGGATACGCAGTATTTT.

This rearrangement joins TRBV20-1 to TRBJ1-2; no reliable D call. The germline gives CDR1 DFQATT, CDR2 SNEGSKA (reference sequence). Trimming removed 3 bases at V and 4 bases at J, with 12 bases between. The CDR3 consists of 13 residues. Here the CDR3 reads CSASGEGGYGYTF. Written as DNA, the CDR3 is TGCAGTGCTAGTGGGGAGGGCGGCTATGGCTACACCTTC.

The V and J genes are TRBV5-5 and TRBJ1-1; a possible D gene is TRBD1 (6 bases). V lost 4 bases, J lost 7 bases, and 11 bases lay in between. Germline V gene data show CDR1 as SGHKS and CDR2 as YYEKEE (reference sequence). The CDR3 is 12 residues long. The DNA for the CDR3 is TGTGCCAGCAGCCAGGGGCAGCGTGAAGCTTTCTTT. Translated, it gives CASSQGQREAFF. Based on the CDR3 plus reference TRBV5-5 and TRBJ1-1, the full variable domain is DAGVTQSPTHLIKTRGQQVTLRCSPISGHKSVSWYQQVLGQGPQFIFQYYEKEERGRGNFPDRFSARQFPNYSSELNVNALLLGDSALYLCASSQGQREAFFGQGTRLTVV.

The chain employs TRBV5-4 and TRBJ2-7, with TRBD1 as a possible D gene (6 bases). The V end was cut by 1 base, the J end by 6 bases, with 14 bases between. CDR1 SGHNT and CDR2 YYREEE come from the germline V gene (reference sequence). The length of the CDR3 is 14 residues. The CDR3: CASSLMSGVGEQYF. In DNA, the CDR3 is TGTGCCAGCAGCTTGATGTCAGGGGTTGGCGAGCAGTACTTC.